Listed below are T cell receptor beta chains from one sample, sequenced in a study of identical twins. TCRdb analysed the 5' RACE reads with MiXCR anew, one entry per CDR3 protein. The sample lists about 520,000 distinct CDR3 sequences, about 20% occurring once. This sample also belongs to another study, concerning T cells expressing NK-cell markers.

Sequenced sample: CD4+ T cells sorted from blood. Receptors were obtained from a woman under 30 in good health. Each CDR3 is given with its conserved first and last residue. The D gene is left open where the match is weak. Clone size is stated in some rows and not others, as once, few, many or a class when expanded.

V	J	D	size	DNA	CDR3
TRBV5-5	TRBJ1-1	.	few	TGTGCCAGCAGCTTCCGGAACATGAACACTGAAGCTTTCTTT	CASSFRNMNTEAFF
TRBV25-1	TRBJ2-6	.	once	TGTGCCAGCAGTGAATATGGGGGAGGAGGGGGCAAATTCAACTCTGGGGCCAACGTCCTGACTTTC	CASSEYGGGGGKFNSGANVLTF
TRBV5-6	TRBJ2-6	TRBD1	few	TGTGCCACCGATATGGGACAGGGGGGCTCTGGGGCCAACGTCCTGACTTTC	CATDMGQGGSGANVLTF
TRBV20-1	TRBJ2-1	TRBD2	.	TGCAGTGCCCTACTGGCGGGGGGCCGTCGGAGGAATGAGCAGTTCTTC	CSALLAGGRRRNEQFF
TRBV12-3/TRBV12-4	TRBJ2-3	.	few	TGTGCCAGCAGCCTCAGGGTGCAGGTAGATACGCAGTATTTT	CASSLRVQVDTQYF
TRBV10-3	TRBJ2-7	TRBD2	few	TGTGCCACCGAAGCGGGGCGGTCCTACGAGCAGTACTTC	CATEAGRSYEQYF
TRBV12-3/TRBV12-4	TRBJ1-2	.	.	TGTGCCAGCAGTTTTTCCATGACTACCACAGCTAACTATGGCTACACCTTC	CASSFSMTTTANYGYTF
TRBV29-1	TRBJ2-5	.	.	TGCAGCGTTGAATTCCCCACAGAAGAGGAAGAGACCCAGTACTTC	CSVEFPTEEEETQYF
TRBV18	TRBJ2-1	.	.	TGTGCCAGCTCACCACCGTCGGTAATAAGCTCCTACAATGAGCAGTTCTTC	CASSPPSVISSYNEQFF
TRBV20-1	TRBJ2-4	TRBD2	.	TGCAGTGCTACCGGGGCTAGCGGGGAGGAAAACATTCAGTACTTC	CSATGASGEENIQYF
TRBV18	TRBJ2-5	.	.	TGTGCCAGCTCAGAGTACGGGTCGAAGAAGGAGACCCAGTACTTC	CASSEYGSKKETQYF
TRBV5-1	TRBJ2-1	.	few	TGCGCCCCCTCGGACGAGAGGGTAGCGAATGAGCAGTTCTTC	CAPSDERVANEQFF
TRBV7-9	TRBJ2-7	.	.	TGTGCCAGCAGCTTATGGTCGGGGGAGCAGTACTTC	CASSLWSGEQYF
TRBV12-3/TRBV12-4	TRBJ2-2	.	few	TGTGCCAGCAGTTTTCGGAATCGGGGCACCGGGGAGCTGTTTTTT	CASSFRNRGTGELFF
TRBV7-8	TRBJ2-6	.	few	TGTGCCAGCAGCTCGGGGACCTTGGGCTCTGGGGCCAACGTCCTGACTTTC	CASSSGTLGSGANVLTF